This T cell receptor (beta chain) was captured by sequencing in a study of cytomegalovirus exposure and HLA in healthy donors. Method: immunoSEQ multiplex PCR; TCRdb's copy keeps in-frame clones and lacks some. Among more than 250,000 clones listed, approximately 90% were seen once. Germline V gene data show CDR1 as SGHNT and CDR2 as YENEEA. The V gene lost 4 bases and the J gene lost 4 bases, with 8 bases spanning the gap. CDR3 length equals 13 residues. The chain couples TRBV11-3 to TRBJ2-1; a possible D gene is TRBD2 (5 bases). The material sequenced was PBMCs. The TCR sequence derives from a woman younger than 30 in good health and CMV-seronegative. The CDR3 nucleotides are TGTGCCAGCAGCTCAACTAGTTACAATGAGCAGTTCTTC. It translates to CASSSTSYNEQFF.